This TCR beta chain was observed in a study of blood T cell repertoires in COVID-19. Germline lookup yields CDR1 SGHKS and CDR2 YYEKEE (reference sequence). J lost 4 bases, V lost 8 bases, and 7 bases had no gene match. The CDR3 is 13 residues long. This clone was observed a handful of times. Original processing methods: Counts of nucleated cells, estimated from reference gene primer amplification, were obtained. Assay: immunoSEQ multiplex PCR; the TCRdb copy retains only in-frame clones and omits some. V, J and clone size were drawn from that table, and D and trimming were deduced from the DNA. The sample includes about 110,000 clones, 70% to 90% of them seen just once.

This rearrangement joins TRBV5-5 to TRBJ1-1, with TRBD1 matching 8 bases. The source material was peripheral blood. The TCR originated in a woman aged 45-65 years with active or convalescent COVID-19. Here the CDR3 reads CARETGVGTEAFF. In nucleotides, the CDR3 is TGTGCCAGGGAGACAGGGGTGGGCACTGAAGCTTTCTTT. The variable domain in full, completed from reference TRBV5-5 and TRBJ1-1, reads DAGVTQSPTHLIKTRGQQVTLRCSPISGHKSVSWYQQVLGQGPQFIFQYYEKEERGRGNFPDRFSARQFPNYSSELNVNALLLGDSALYLCARETGVGTEAFFGQGTRLTVV.